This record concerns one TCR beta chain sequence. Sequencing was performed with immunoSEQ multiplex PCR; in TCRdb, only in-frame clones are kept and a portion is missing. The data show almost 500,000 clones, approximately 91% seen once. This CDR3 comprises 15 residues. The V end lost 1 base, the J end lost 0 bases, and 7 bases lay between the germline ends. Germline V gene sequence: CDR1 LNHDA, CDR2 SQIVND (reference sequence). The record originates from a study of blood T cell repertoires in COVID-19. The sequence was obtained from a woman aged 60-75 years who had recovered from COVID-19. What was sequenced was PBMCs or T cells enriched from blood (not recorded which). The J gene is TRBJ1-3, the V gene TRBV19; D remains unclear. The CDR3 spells CASSIAQVSGNTIYF. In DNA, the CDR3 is TGTGCCAGTAGTATAGCACAAGTCTCTGGAAACACCATATATTTT.